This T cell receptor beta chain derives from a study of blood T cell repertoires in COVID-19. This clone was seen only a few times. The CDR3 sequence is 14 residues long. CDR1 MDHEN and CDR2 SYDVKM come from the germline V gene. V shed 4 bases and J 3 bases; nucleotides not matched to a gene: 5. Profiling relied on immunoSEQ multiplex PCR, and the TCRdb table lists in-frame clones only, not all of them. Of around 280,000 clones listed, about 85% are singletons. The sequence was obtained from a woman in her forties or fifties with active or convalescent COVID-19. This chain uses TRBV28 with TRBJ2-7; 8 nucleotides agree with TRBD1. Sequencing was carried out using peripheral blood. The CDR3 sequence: CASSSTGGHYEQYF. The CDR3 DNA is TGTGCCAGCAGTTCAACAGGGGGGCACTACGAGCAGTACTTC.